This TCR beta chain was observed in a study of spatial heterogeneity in lung cancer. Germline values: CDR1 GTSNPN, CDR2 SVGIG (reference sequence). The CDR3 is made up of 18 amino acids. With 0 bases clipped from V and 7 bases from J, the junction kept 16 bases outside the gene matches. The time point denotes: sample taken at primary tumor resection. Extraction of whole RNA from tumor, nontumor lung or frozen PBMC preceded unsorted sequencing. A total of approximately 69 untreated early-stage non-small cell lung cancer patients served as donors. This clonotype occurred many times. Carried by each TCR cDNA molecule was a unique molecular identifier. TCRdb re-derived calls from the 5' RACE reads in MiXCR, one entry per CDR3 protein. The sample yields approximately 2,900 distinct CDR3 sequences, around 12% seen once.

This specimen consisted of normal lung tissue next to the tumor, obtained at surgery. The sequence came from a male donor with early-stage non-small cell lung cancer. V usage is TRBV30 and J usage is TRBJ2-2, with TRBD1 matching over 8 bases. The CDR3 DNA sequence: TGTGCCTGGAGTGTAGGTTCTCCGGCAGGGGGCAATGGCGGGGAGCTGTTTTTT. Translating it yields CAWSVGSPAGGNGGELFF.